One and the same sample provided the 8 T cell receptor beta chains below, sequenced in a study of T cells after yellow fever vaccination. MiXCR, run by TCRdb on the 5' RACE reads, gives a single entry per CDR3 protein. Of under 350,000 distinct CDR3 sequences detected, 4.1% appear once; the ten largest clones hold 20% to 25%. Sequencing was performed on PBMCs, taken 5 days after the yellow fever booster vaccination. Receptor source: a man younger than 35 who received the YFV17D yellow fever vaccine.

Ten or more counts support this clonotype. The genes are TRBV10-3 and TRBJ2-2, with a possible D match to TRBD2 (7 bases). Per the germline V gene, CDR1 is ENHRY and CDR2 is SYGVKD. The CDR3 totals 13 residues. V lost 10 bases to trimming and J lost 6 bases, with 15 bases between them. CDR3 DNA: TGTGCCAGTCGGGGGGCCGACGCCGGGGAGCTGTTTTTT. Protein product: CASRGADAGELFF.

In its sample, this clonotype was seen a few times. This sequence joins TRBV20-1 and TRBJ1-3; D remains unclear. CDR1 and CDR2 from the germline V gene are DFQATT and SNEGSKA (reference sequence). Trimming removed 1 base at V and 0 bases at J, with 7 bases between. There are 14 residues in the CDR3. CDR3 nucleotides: TGCAGTGCTAGAGTGATAGACTCTGGAAACACCATATATTTT. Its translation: CSARVIDSGNTIYF.

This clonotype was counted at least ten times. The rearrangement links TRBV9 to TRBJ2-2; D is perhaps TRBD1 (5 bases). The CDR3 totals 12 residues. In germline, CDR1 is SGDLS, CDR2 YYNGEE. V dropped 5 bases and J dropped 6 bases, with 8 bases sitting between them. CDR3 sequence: CASRPGSGELFF. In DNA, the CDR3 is TGTGCCAGCAGACCAGGGTCCGGGGAGCTGTTTTTT.

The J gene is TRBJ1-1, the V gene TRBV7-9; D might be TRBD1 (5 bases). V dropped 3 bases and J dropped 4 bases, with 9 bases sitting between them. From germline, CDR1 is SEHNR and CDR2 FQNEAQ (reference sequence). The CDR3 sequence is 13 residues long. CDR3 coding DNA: TGTGCCAGCAGCTTTGGGGACTCCACTGAAGCTTTCTTT. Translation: CASSFGDSTEAFF.

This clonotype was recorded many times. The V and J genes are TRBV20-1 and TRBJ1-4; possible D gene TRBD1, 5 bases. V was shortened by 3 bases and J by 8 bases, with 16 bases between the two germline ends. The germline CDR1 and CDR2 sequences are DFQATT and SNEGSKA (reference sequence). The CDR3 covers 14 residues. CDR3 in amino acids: CSASFRQGREKLFF. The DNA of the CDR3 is TGCAGTGCTAGCTTTCGGCAGGGACGGGAAAAACTGTTTTTT.

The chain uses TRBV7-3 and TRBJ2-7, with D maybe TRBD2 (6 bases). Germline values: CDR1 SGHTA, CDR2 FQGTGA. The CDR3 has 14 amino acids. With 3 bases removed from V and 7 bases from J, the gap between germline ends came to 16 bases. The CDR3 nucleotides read TGTGCCAGCAGCTTTCGGGGACTCCCGCGGGAGCAGTACGTC. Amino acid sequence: CASSFRGLPREQYV.

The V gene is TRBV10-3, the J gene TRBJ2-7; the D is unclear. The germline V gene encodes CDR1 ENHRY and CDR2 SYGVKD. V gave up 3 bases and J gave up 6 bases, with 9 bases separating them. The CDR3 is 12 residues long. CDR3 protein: CAISDGRSEQYF. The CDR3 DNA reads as TGTGCCATCAGTGACGGCCGCTCCGAGCAGTACTTC.

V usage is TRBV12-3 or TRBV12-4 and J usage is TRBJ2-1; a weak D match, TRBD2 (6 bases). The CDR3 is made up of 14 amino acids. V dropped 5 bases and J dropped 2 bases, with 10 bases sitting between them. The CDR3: CASSLTRTYNEQFF. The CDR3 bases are TGTGCCAGCAGTCTGACTAGGACCTACAATGAGCAGTTCTTC.